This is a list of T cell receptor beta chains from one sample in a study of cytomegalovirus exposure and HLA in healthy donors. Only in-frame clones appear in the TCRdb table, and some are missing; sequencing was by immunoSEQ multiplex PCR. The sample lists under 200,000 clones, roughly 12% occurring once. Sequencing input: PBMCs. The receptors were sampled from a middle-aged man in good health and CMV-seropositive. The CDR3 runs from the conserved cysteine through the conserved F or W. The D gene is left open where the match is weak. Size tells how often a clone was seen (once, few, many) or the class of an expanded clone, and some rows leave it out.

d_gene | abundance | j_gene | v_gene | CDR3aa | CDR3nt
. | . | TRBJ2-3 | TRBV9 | CASSTWGHSTDTQYF | TGTGCCAGCAGCACCTGGGGCCACAGCACAGATACGCAGTATTTT
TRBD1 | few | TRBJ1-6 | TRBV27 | CASSSRTGRDYNSPLHF | TGTGCCAGCAGTTCCCGGACAGGGAGGGACTATAATTCACCCCTCCACTTT
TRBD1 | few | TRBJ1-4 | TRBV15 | CATHPGTGNEKLFF | TGTGCCACCCACCCCGGGACAGGGAATGAAAAACTGTTTTTT
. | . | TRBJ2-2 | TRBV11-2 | CASSLDSGYTGELFF | TGTGCCAGCAGCTTAGATAGCGGATACACCGGGGAGCTGTTTTTT
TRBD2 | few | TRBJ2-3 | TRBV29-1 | CSVDMGLAGTTDTQYF | TGCAGCGTTGATATGGGACTAGCGGGGACCACAGATACGCAGTATTTT
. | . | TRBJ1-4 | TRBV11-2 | CASSASREKLFF | TGTGCCAGCAGCGCGAGTAGAGAAAAACTGTTTTTT
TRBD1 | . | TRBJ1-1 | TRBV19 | CASRQDRGTEAFF | TGTGCCAGTAGGCAGGACAGGGGCACTGAAGCTTTCTTT
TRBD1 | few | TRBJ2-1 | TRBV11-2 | CASSTDRYNEQFF | TGTGCCAGCAGCACGGACAGGTACAATGAGCAGTTCTTC
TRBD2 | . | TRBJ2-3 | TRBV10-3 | CAMGLAGTDTQYF | TGTGCCATGGGCCTAGCGGGCACAGATACGCAGTATTTT
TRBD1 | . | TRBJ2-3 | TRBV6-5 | CASTFGTGGTQYF | TGTGCCAGCACCTTCGGGACAGGAGGGACGCAGTATTTT
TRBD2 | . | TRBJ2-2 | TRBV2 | CASSRGEAGELFF | TGTGCCAGCAGTCGGGGGGAGGCCGGGGAGCTGTTTTTT
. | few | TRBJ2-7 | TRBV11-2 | CASSSGAEAGGQYF | TGTGCCAGCAGCTCCGGCGCGGAAGCCGGGGGGCAGTACTTC
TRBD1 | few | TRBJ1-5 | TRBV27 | CASSFQGDSDQPQHF | TGTGCCAGCAGTTTCCAGGGGGACAGCGATCAGCCCCAGCATTTT
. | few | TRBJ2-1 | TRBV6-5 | CASTTGGRPNEQFF | TGTGCCAGCACGACGGGGGGCCGCCCCAATGAGCAGTTCTTC
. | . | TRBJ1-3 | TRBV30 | CAWTPGNGNTIYF | TGTGCCTGGACCCCAGGGAACGGAAACACCATATATTTT
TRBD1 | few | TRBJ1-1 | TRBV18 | CASSPGQGHGAFF | TGTGCCAGCTCCCCTGGACAGGGGCACGGAGCTTTCTTT
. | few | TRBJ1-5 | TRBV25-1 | CASSDFWSGQPQHF | TGTGCCAGCAGTGATTTCTGGAGTGGGCAGCCCCAGCATTTT
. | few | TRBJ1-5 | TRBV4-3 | CASSQVRNQPQHF | TGCGCCAGCAGCCAAGTACGGAATCAGCCCCAGCATTTT
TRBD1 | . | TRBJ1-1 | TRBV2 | CASLSRATGMNTEAFF | TGTGCCAGCCTGTCCCGGGCGACAGGGATGAACACTGAAGCTTTCTTT
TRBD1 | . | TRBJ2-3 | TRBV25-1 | CASSESLGTGSDTQYF | TGTGCCAGCAGTGAATCTTTGGGGACAGGATCAGATACGCAGTATTTT
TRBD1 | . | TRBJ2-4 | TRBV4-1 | CASSQAGTGAKNIQYF | TGCGCCAGCAGCCAAGCTGGGACAGGAGCCAAAAACATTCAGTACTTC
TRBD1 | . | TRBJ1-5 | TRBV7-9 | CASSLQGAQPQHF | TGTGCCAGCAGCTTACAGGGGGCGCAGCCCCAGCATTTT
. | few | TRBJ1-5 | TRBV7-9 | CASSETGFGQPQHF | TGTGCCAGCAGCGAAACAGGGTTTGGACAGCCCCAGCATTTT
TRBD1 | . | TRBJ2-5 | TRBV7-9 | CASSLEGTGKKETQYF | TGTGCCAGCAGCTTAGAAGGGACAGGGAAAAAGGAGACCCAGTACTTC
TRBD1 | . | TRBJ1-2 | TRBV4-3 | CASSQDNDSGGGYTF | TGCGCCAGCAGCCAAGATAATGATTCAGGGGGCGGCTACACCTTC
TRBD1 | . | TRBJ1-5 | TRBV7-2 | CASSADRGNQPQHF | TGTGCCAGCAGCGCGGACAGGGGTAATCAGCCCCAGCATTTT
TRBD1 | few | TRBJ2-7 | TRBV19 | CASSLRTGGMWEQYF | TGTGCCAGTAGTCTCCGGACAGGGGGCATGTGGGAGCAGTACTTC
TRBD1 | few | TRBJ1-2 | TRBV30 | CAWPPPGTGGIDGYTF | TGTGCCTGGCCACCCCCGGGGACAGGTGGGATCGATGGCTACACCTTC
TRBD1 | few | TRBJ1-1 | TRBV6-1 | CASRDRADTEAFF | TGTGCCAGCAGGGACAGGGCGGACACTGAAGCTTTCTTT
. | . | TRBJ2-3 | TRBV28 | CASSLEGADTQYF | TGTGCCAGCAGTTTAGAAGGGGCAGATACGCAGTATTTT
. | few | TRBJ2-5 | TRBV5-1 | CASSLGATQETQYF | TGCGCCAGCAGCTTGGGGGCAACACAAGAGACCCAGTACTTC
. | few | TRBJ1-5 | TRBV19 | CASSIEYYQPQHF | TGTGCCAGTAGTATCGAGTATTATCAGCCCCAGCATTTT
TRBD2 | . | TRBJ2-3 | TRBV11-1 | CASNPGRGDTQYF | TGTGCCAGCAACCCAGGGCGGGGGGATACGCAGTATTTT
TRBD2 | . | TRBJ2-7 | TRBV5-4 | CASTIAGGLYEQYF | TGTGCCAGCACTATAGCGGGGGGGCTTTACGAGCAGTACTTC
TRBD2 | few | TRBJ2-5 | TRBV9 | CASSARIAGAETQYF | TGTGCCAGCAGCGCTCGGATAGCGGGGGCAGAGACCCAGTACTTC
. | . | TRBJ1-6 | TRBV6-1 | CASDSSSSYNSPLHF | TGTGCCAGCGACTCTTCGAGCTCCTATAATTCACCCCTCCACTTT
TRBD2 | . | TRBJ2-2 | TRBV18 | CASSHSGTRSTGELFF | TGTGCCAGCTCACACTCCGGGACTAGAAGCACCGGGGAGCTGTTTTTT
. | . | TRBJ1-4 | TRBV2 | CASSEVAEKLFF | TGTGCCAGCAGCGAAGTGGCTGAAAAACTGTTTTTT
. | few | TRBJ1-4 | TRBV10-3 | CAISQRDISQGEKLFF | TGTGCCATCAGTCAGAGGGACATCTCCCAGGGGGAAAAACTGTTTTTT
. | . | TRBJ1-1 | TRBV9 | CASSVGRDTEAFF | TGTGCCAGCAGCGTAGGCCGAGACACTGAAGCTTTCTTT
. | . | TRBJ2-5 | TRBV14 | CASSQGQIIQETQYF | TGTGCCAGCAGCCAAGGACAAATCATCCAAGAGACCCAGTACTTC
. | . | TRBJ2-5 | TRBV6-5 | CASSLQSGETQYF | TGTGCCAGCAGTCTACAGTCGGGGGAGACCCAGTACTTC
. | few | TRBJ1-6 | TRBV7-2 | CASSTDRRNSPLHF | TGTGCCAGCAGCACTGACAGGCGGAATTCACCCCTCCACTTT
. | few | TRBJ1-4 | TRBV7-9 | CASSPDEKLFF | TGTGCCAGCAGCCCGGATGAAAAACTGTTTTTT
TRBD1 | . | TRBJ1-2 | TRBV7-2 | CASSFLGQGLYGYTF | TGTGCCAGCAGCTTTCTCGGACAGGGGTTATATGGCTACACCTTC
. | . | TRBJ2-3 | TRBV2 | CASSYSVNTQYF | TGTGCCAGCAGTTATAGTGTCAATACGCAGTATTTT
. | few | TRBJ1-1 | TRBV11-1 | CASSPAAVGSTEAFF | TGTGCCAGCAGCCCCGCGGCAGTGGGTAGCACTGAAGCTTTCTTT
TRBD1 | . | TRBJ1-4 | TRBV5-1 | CASSRTGGDEKLFF | TGCGCCAGCAGTCGGACAGGGGGCGACGAAAAACTGTTTTTT
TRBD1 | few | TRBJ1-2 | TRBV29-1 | CSVHRDRGGYGYTF | TGCAGCGTGCACCGGGACAGGGGGGGGTATGGCTACACCTTC
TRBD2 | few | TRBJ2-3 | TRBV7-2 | CASSFTSEDTQYF | TGTGCCAGCAGCTTTACTAGCGAAGATACGCAGTATTTT